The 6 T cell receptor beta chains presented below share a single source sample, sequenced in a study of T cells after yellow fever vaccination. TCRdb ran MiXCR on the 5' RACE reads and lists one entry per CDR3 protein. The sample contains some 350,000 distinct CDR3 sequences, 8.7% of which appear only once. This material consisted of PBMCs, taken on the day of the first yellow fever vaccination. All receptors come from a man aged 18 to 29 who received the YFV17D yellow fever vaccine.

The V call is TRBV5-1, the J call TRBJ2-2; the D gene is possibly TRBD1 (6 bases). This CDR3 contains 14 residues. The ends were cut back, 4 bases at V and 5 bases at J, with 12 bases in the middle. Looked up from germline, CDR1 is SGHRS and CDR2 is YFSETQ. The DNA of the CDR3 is TGCGCCAGCAGCACCGGGACACTTACCGGGGAGCTGTTTTTT. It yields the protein CASSTGTLTGELFF.

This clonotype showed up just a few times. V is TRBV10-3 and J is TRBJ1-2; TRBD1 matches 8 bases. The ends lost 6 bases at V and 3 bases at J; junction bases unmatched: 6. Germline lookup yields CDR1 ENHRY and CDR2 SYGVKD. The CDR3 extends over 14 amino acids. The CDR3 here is CAISGTDRDYGYTF. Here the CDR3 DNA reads TGTGCCATCAGCGGCACGGACAGGGACTATGGCTACACCTTC.

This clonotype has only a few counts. The CDR3 nucleotides are TGCGCCAGCAGCCAACTACAGGGACAGCCCCAGCATTTT. It yields the protein CASSQLQGQPQHF. The rearrangement links TRBV4-3 to TRBJ1-5; D perhaps matches TRBD1 (6 bases). The CDR3 is 13 amino acids. Trimming removed 2 bases from V and 7 bases from J, with 9 bases in between. Germline V gene sequence: CDR1 LGHNA, CDR2 YSLEER.

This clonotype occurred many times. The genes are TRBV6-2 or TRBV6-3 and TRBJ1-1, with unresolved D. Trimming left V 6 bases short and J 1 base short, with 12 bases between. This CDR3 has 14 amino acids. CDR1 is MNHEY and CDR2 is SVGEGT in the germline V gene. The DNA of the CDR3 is TGTGCCAGCAGCCCTAGATTGGAGAACACTGAAGCTTTCTTT. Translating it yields CASSPRLENTEAFF.

The CDR3 reads CASSLSWGSSGLNEQFF. The CDR3 DNA follows: TGTGCCAGCAGCTTAAGTTGGGGGTCTAGCGGCTTAAATGAGCAGTTCTTC. The chain links TRBV11-2 to TRBJ2-1, with 7 bases matching TRBD2. Losses at the gene ends were 2 bases for V and 7 bases for J; bases not matched to a gene: 14. The CDR3 consists of 17 residues. Per germline, CDR1 SGHAT and CDR2 FQNNGV. The full variable domain, completed using reference TRBV11-2 and TRBJ2-1, is EAGVAQSPRYKIIEKRQSVAFWCNPISGHATLYWYQQILGQGPKLLIQFQNNGVVDDSQLPKDRFSAERLKGVDSTLKIQPAKLEDSAVYLCASSLSWGSSGLNEQFFGPGTRLTVL.

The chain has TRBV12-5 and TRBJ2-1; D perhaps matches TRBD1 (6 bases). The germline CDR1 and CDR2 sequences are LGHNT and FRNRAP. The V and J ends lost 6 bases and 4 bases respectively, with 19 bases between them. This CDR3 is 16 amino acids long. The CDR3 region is CASGETSGAKYNEQFF. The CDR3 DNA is TGTGCTAGTGGGGAAACTTCAGGGGCCAAATACAATGAGCAGTTCTTC.